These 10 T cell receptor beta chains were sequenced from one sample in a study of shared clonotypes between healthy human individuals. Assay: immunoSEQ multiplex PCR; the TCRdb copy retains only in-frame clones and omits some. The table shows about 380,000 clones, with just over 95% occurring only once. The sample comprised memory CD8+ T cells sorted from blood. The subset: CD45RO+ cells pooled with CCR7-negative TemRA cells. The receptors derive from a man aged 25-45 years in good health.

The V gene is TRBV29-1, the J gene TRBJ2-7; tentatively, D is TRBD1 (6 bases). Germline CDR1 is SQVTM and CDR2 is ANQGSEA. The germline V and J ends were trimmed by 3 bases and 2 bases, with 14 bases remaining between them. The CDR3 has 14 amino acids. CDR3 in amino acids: CSVDSGQGTYEQYF. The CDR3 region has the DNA TGCAGCGTTGATTCGGGGCAGGGGACCTACGAGCAGTACTTC.

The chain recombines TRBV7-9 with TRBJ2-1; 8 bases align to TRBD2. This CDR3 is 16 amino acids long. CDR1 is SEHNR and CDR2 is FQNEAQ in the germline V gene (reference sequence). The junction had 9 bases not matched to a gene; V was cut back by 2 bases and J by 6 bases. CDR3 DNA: TGTGCCAGCAGCTTACCCTACCAAACTAGCGGCAATGAGCAGTTCTTC. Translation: CASSLPYQTSGNEQFF.

Written as DNA, the CDR3 is TGTGCCACCTTAAACAGGGGGGTGAACAATGAGCAGTTCTTC. Protein: CATLNRGVNNEQFF. V usage is TRBV19 and J usage is TRBJ2-1; 8 bases line up with TRBD1. Germline-derived CDR1 and CDR2 are LNHDA and SQIVND (reference sequence). The ends lost 10 bases at V and 5 bases at J; junction bases unmatched: 10. The CDR3 loop spans 14 amino acids.

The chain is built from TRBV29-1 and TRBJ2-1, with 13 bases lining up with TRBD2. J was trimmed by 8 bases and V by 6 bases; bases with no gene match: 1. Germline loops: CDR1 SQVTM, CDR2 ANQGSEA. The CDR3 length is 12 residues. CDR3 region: CSVGLAGDEQFF. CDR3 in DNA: TGCAGCGTAGGACTAGCGGGAGATGAGCAGTTCTTC.

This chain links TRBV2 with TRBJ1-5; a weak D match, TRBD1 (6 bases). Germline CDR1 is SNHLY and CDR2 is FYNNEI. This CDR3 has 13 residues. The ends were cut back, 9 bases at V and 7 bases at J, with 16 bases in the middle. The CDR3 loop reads CASEPDSKQPQHF. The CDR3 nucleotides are TGTGCCAGTGAACCGGACAGTAAGCAGCCCCAGCATTTT.

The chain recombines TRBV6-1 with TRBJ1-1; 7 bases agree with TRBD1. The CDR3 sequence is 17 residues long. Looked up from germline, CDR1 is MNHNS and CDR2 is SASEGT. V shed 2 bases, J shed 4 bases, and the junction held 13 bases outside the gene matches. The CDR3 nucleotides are TGTGCCAGCAGTGAATGGGGGAGACAGGGAGGCGGCACTGAAGCTTTCTTT. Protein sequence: CASSEWGRQGGGTEAFF.

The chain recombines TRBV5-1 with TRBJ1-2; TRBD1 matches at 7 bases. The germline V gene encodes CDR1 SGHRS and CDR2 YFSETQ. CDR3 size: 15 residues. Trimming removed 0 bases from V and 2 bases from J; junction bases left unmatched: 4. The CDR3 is CASSLGTTGNYGYTF. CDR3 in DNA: TGCGCCAGCAGCTTGGGTACGACAGGGAACTATGGCTACACCTTC. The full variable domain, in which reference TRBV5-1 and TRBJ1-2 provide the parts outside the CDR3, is KAGVTQTPRYLIKTRGQQVTLSCSPISGHRSVSWYQQTPGQGLQFLFEYFSETQRNKGNFPGRFSGRQFSNSRSEMNVSTLELGDSALYLCASSLGTTGNYGYTFGSGTRLTVV.

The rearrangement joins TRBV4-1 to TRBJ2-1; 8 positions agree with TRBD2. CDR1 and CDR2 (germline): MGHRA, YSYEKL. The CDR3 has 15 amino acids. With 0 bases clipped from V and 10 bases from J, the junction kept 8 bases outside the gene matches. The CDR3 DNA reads TGCGCCAGCAGCCAAGATTCTGGGACTAGAATGGAGCAGTTCTTC. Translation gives CASSQDSGTRMEQFF.

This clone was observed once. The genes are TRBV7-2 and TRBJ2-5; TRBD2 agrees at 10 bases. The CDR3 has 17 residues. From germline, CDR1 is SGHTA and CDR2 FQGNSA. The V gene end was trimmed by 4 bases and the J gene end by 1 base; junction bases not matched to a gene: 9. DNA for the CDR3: TGTGCCAGCAGCTCCCAGCGGGAGGGCCGGGCCCAAGAGACCCAGTACTTC. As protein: CASSSQREGRAQETQYF.

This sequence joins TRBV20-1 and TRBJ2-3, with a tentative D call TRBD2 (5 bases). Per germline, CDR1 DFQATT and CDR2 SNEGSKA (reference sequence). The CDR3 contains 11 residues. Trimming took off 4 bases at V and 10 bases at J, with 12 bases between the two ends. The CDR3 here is CSATAWEPQYF. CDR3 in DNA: TGCAGTGCTACCGCTTGGGAGCCGCAGTATTTT.